Each of the 11 T cell receptor beta chains below was sequenced from the same sample in a study of blood T cell repertoires in COVID-19. Data came from immunoSEQ multiplex PCR; TCRdb stores just in-frame clones and leaves some out. The table has approximately 220,000 clones, roughly four fifths seen once. The sample was PBMCs or T cells enriched from blood (not recorded which). The source is a woman aged 50 to 60 who had been exposed to COVID-19.

The rearrangement uses TRBV5-4 and TRBJ1-2, with D tentatively TRBD1 (6 bases). Germline-derived CDR1 and CDR2 are SGHNT and YYREEE (reference sequence). This CDR3 is 15 amino acids long. Trimming pared 7 bases from V and 3 bases from J, leaving 19 bases between. The CDR3 coding sequence is TGTGCCAGCGGCATTTATTGGGACATTTACTATGGCTACACCTTC. It encodes CASGIYWDIYYGYTF.

The chain combines TRBV4-2 with TRBJ1-1, with D hard to call. CDR1 LGHNA and CDR2 YNFKEQ come from the germline V gene. This CDR3 has 16 residues. V was cut by 0 bases and J by 2 bases, with 13 bases left in between. DNA for the CDR3: TGTGCCAGCAGCCAAGAGGGGAGCCTTTTTAACACTGAAGCTTTCTTT. It is translated as CASSQEGSLFNTEAFF.

This clone appeared a single time. The DNA of the CDR3 is TGCGCCAGCAGCCAAGGACAGGGTAAAAACTATGGCTACACCTTC. Residues: CASSQGQGKNYGYTF. The chain recombines TRBV4-3 with TRBJ1-2, with TRBD1 identical over 7 bases. The germline V gene encodes CDR1 LGHNA and CDR2 YSLEER. J was trimmed by 2 bases and V by 1 base; bases with no gene match: 4. This CDR3 is 15 amino acids long.

The V and J genes are TRBV29-1 and TRBJ2-7; 7 nucleotides match TRBD1. Germline assignment: CDR1 SQVTM and CDR2 ANQGSEA. With V trimmed by 4 bases and J by 4 bases, 4 bases remained unmatched. CDR3 length equals 12 residues. The DNA for the CDR3 is TGCAGCGTTGCTGACAGGGCTTACGAGCAGTACTTC. Translating gives CSVADRAYEQYF.

The V call is TRBV19, the J call TRBJ1-2; D might be TRBD1 (5 bases). V gave up 6 bases and J gave up 1 base, with 15 bases separating them. The germline V gene encodes CDR1 LNHDA and CDR2 SQIVND (reference sequence). The CDR3 is made up of 15 amino acids. The CDR3 sequence: CASRPRGTLNYGYTF. CDR3 nucleotides: TGTGCCAGTAGGCCCCGGGGGACCCTTAACTATGGCTACACCTTC.

The V call is TRBV27, the J call TRBJ1-1; the D is unclear. CDR3 size: 13 residues. The V gene's germline CDR1 is MNHEY and CDR2 SMNVEV (reference sequence). Trimming left V 4 bases short and J 6 bases short, with 12 bases between. CDR3 residues: CASSYQSTAEAFF. The CDR3 DNA reads TGTGCCAGCAGTTACCAATCTACGGCTGAAGCTTTCTTT.

The chain uses TRBV18 and TRBJ1-3, with D unresolved. There are 13 residues in the CDR3. Per germline, CDR1 KGHSH and CDR2 LQKENI. The V end lost 5 bases, the J end lost 0 bases, and 5 bases lay between the germline ends. The CDR3 is CASSFNSGNTIYF. The CDR3 DNA follows: TGTGCCAGCTCATTCAACTCTGGAAACACCATATATTTT.

V gene TRBV5-1 combines with J gene TRBJ2-3; the D is unclear. V was clipped by 6 bases and J by 0 bases, with 11 bases between them. Looked up from germline, CDR1 is SGHRS and CDR2 is YFSETQ. The CDR3 runs 14 residues. This CDR3 is CASTLQVSTDTQYF. Here the CDR3 DNA reads TGCGCCAGCACCCTCCAGGTGAGCACAGATACGCAGTATTTT.

CDR3 coding DNA: TGTGCCAGCAGCTTGGCTTTGGCTCAAACAGATACGCAGTATTTT. Amino acids: CASSLALAQTDTQYF. This sequence joins TRBV5-4 and TRBJ2-3; no definite D call. The CDR3 contains 15 residues. V was clipped by 0 bases and J by 3 bases, with 11 bases between them. Germline CDR1 is SGHNT and CDR2 is YYREEE (reference sequence).

The CDR3 loop is CASSLWGLTEAFF. The CDR3 DNA reads as TGTGCCAGCAGTTTATGGGGACTCACTGAAGCTTTCTTT. The rearrangement uses TRBV28 and TRBJ1-1, with D possibly being TRBD1 (5 bases). CDR3 length: 13 amino acids. Germline-derived CDR1 and CDR2 are MDHEN and SYDVKM. Trimming took off 0 bases at V and 4 bases at J, with 6 bases between the two ends.

V usage is TRBV7-9 and J usage is TRBJ1-6; 9 bases are a match to TRBD1. The germline V gene encodes CDR1 SEHNR and CDR2 FQNEAQ (reference sequence). The CDR3 has 16 residues. Trimming cost V 4 bases and J 7 bases; bases outside gene matches: 8. This CDR3 is CASSSQRTGENSPLHF. The CDR3 DNA follows: TGTGCCAGCAGCTCTCAGCGGACAGGGGAGAATTCACCCCTCCACTTT.